The TCR beta chain described here comes from a study of blood T cell repertoires in COVID-19. About the research overall: From the United States, Italy and Spain came samples of acute and convalescent COVID-19. PBMCs, B-cell-depleted T cells, or T cells provided the cDNA or gDNA that made up the material.

This clone was recorded a few times. This CDR3 is built from 13 residues. Trimming took 7 bases from V and 2 from J, leaving 14 bases between them. Looked up from germline, CDR1 is SQVTM and CDR2 is ANQGSEA. Source study methods: Scientists estimated how many nucleated cells there were by amplifying reference gene primers. The assay was immunoSEQ multiplex PCR, and TCRdb's table has in-frame clones only and misses some. V, J and clone size were drawn from that table, and D and trimming were deduced from the DNA. The table includes about 120,000 clones, more than 60% detected once. This receptor was taken from a man in his 70s with acute or convalescent COVID-19. The sequenced sample was peripheral blood. The rearrangement joins TRBV29-1 to TRBJ1-1, with D possibly being TRBD1 (6 bases). The CDR3 protein is CSARKQGNTEAFF. Written as DNA, the CDR3 is TGCAGCGCCAGAAAACAGGGCAACACTGAAGCTTTCTTT.